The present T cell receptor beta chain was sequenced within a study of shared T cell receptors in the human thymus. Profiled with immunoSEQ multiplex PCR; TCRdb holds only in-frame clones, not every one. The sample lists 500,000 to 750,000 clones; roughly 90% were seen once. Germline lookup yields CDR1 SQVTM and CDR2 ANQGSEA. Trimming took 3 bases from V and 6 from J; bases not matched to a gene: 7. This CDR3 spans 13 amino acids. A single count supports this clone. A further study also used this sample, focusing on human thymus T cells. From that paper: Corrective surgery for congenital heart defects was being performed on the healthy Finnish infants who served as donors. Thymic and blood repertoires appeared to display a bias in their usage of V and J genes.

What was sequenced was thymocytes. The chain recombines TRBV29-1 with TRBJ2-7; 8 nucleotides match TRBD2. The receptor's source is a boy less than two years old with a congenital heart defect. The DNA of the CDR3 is TGCAGCGTTGACCGCGGGGGGCTTGGCGAGCAGTACTTC. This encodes CSVDRGGLGEQYF.